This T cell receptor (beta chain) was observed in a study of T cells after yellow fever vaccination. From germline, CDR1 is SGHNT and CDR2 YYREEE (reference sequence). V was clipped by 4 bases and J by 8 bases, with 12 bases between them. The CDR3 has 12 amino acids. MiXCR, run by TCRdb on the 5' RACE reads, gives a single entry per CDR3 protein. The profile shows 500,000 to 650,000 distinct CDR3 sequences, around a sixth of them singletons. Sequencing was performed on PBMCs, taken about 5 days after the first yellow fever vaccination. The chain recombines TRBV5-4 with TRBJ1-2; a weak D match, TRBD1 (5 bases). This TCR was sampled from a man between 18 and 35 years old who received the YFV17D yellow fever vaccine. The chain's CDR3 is CASSGGPGGYTF. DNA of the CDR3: TGTGCCAGCAGCGGGGGACCGGGCGGCTACACCTTC. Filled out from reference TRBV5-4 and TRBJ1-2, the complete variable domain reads ETGVTQSPTHLIKTRGQQVTLRCSSQSGHNTVSWYQQALGQGPQFIFQYYREEENGRGNFPPRFSGLQFPNYSSELNVNALELDDSALYLCASSGGPGGYTFGSGTRLTVV.